This TCR beta chain was identified in a study of blood T cells in healthy people across ages. Findings and caveats of the study: Both naive CD4+ cell counts and diversity were greater in long-lived donors than in aged donors.

This clonotype occurred a few times. Antigen: not known. The use of a sample-barcoded 5' primer and a J-beta primer mix characterized a second PCR of roughly 6 to 11 cycles. TCRdb re-derived calls from the 5' RACE reads in MiXCR, one entry per CDR3 protein. The data contain about 970,000 distinct CDR3 sequences, approximately 50% of them singletons. Trimming removed 4 bases from V and 0 bases from J; junction bases left unmatched: 5. The CDR3 is made up of 15 amino acids. Germline V lookup: CDR1 DFQATT, CDR2 SNEGSKA (reference sequence). Donation came from healthy Caucasian individuals in Russia who were aged about 6 to 100.

Sample: blood. The sequence was obtained from a woman aged 55-75 years in good health. This chain links TRBV20-1 with TRBJ2-1, with 8 bases that match TRBD2. The CDR3 spells CSAKSGGSSYNEQFF. CDR3 bases: TGCAGTGCTAAGTCGGGAGGGAGCTCCTACAATGAGCAGTTCTTC.